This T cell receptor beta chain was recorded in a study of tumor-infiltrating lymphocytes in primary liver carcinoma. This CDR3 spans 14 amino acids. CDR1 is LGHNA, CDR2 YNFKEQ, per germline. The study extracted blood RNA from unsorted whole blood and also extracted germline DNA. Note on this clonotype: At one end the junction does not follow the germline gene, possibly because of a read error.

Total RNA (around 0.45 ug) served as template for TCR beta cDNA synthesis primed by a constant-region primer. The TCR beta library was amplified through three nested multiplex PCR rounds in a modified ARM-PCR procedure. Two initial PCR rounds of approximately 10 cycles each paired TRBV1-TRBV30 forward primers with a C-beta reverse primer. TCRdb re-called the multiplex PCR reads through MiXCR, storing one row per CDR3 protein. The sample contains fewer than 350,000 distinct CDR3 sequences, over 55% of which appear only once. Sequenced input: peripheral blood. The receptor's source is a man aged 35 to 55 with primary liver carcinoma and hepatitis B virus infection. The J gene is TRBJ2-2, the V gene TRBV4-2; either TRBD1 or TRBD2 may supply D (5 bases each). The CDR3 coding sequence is TGTGCCAGCAGCGTTTTGCAGGGAACCGGGAAGCTGGTTTTT. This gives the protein CASSVLQGTGKLVF.